This entry concerns a single T cell receptor beta chain. Its target is unknown. The CDR3 is made up of 16 amino acids. Trimming cost V 4 bases and J 8 bases; bases outside gene matches: 12. CDR1 is SGHKS, CDR2 YYEKEE, per germline (reference sequence). The method was immunoSEQ multiplex PCR; TCRdb's version includes in-frame clones alone and lacks a portion of them. The data show under 20,000 clones, 65% to 90% seen once. CD4+CD25+CD127- Tregs, CD4+CD25- non-Tregs, CD4 and CD8 cells were sorted. Thawed PBMCs were rested overnight at 37°C with 200 IU/ml IL-2 before regulatory T cell sorting. The record originates from a study of Tregs in tolerant kidney transplant recipients. Study observations and caveats: This study did not directly address biological reproducibility.

This TCR derives from a human donor in good health. This rearrangement joins TRBV5-5 to TRBJ1-6; TRBD1 matches at 7 bases. Sample: Tregs from blood. The chain's CDR3 is CASSRFVTGADSPLHF. CDR3 sequence (DNA): TGTGCCAGCAGCCGATTTGTCACAGGGGCAGATTCACCCCTCCACTTT.